This TCR beta chain was identified during a study of Graves' ophthalmopathy and Graves' hyperthyroidism. Germline CDR1 is SGHAT and CDR2 is FQNNGV. This CDR3 comprises 19 residues. V shed 5 bases and J 6 bases; nucleotides not matched to a gene: 16. RNA served as the template for amplifying TCR beta CDR3 regions. RT-PCR with HTBI primers came first, then second-round multiplex PCR. From the multiplex PCR reads, TCRdb called clonotypes with MiXCR, one entry per CDR3 protein. The table includes about 620,000 distinct CDR3 sequences, about a fifth detected once. Specimen: peripheral blood. This sequence originates from a woman between 18 and 29 years old with stable Graves' hyperthyroidism. Some clones in this sample may be carry-over from other donors' samples. The chain recombines TRBV11-2 with TRBJ2-2; TRBD2 agrees at 12 bases. The CDR3 region is CASSGGTSGFRPPAGELFF. The CDR3 coding sequence is TGTGCCAGCAGCGGCGGGACTAGCGGGTTCCGGCCCCCGGCCGGGGAGCTGTTTTTT.